The clone carrying this TCR beta chain was recorded only once. Its antigen remains unknown. The data originate from a study of T cell responses to AZD1222 COVID-19 vaccine. Repertoires were generated with immunoSEQ multiplex PCR, while TCRdb's copy carries only in-frame clones and drops some. The table has 100,000 to 120,000 clones, over 75% seen once. Broader study findings: Donors, mostly white British, included more females; clonal diversity was possibly underestimated. Among AZD1222 vaccinees, only 5 to 7 were seropositive at baseline. Nearly half of spike-specific TCRs reportedly target unmutated variant regions.

The CDR3 has 16 residues. Per the germline V gene, CDR1 is LNHDA and CDR2 is SQIVND (reference sequence). V dropped 2 bases and J dropped 6; count of bases not matched to a gene: 5. This clonotype was obtained from an adult in good health. The chain is built from TRBV19 and TRBJ1-5, with TRBD1 identical over 12 bases. This material consisted of peripheral blood, taken on day 0 of AZD1222 vaccination. The CDR3 sequence is CASSIIGTGGVQPQHF. In DNA, the CDR3 is TGTGCCAGTAGTATAATCGGGACAGGGGGCGTTCAGCCCCAGCATTTT.